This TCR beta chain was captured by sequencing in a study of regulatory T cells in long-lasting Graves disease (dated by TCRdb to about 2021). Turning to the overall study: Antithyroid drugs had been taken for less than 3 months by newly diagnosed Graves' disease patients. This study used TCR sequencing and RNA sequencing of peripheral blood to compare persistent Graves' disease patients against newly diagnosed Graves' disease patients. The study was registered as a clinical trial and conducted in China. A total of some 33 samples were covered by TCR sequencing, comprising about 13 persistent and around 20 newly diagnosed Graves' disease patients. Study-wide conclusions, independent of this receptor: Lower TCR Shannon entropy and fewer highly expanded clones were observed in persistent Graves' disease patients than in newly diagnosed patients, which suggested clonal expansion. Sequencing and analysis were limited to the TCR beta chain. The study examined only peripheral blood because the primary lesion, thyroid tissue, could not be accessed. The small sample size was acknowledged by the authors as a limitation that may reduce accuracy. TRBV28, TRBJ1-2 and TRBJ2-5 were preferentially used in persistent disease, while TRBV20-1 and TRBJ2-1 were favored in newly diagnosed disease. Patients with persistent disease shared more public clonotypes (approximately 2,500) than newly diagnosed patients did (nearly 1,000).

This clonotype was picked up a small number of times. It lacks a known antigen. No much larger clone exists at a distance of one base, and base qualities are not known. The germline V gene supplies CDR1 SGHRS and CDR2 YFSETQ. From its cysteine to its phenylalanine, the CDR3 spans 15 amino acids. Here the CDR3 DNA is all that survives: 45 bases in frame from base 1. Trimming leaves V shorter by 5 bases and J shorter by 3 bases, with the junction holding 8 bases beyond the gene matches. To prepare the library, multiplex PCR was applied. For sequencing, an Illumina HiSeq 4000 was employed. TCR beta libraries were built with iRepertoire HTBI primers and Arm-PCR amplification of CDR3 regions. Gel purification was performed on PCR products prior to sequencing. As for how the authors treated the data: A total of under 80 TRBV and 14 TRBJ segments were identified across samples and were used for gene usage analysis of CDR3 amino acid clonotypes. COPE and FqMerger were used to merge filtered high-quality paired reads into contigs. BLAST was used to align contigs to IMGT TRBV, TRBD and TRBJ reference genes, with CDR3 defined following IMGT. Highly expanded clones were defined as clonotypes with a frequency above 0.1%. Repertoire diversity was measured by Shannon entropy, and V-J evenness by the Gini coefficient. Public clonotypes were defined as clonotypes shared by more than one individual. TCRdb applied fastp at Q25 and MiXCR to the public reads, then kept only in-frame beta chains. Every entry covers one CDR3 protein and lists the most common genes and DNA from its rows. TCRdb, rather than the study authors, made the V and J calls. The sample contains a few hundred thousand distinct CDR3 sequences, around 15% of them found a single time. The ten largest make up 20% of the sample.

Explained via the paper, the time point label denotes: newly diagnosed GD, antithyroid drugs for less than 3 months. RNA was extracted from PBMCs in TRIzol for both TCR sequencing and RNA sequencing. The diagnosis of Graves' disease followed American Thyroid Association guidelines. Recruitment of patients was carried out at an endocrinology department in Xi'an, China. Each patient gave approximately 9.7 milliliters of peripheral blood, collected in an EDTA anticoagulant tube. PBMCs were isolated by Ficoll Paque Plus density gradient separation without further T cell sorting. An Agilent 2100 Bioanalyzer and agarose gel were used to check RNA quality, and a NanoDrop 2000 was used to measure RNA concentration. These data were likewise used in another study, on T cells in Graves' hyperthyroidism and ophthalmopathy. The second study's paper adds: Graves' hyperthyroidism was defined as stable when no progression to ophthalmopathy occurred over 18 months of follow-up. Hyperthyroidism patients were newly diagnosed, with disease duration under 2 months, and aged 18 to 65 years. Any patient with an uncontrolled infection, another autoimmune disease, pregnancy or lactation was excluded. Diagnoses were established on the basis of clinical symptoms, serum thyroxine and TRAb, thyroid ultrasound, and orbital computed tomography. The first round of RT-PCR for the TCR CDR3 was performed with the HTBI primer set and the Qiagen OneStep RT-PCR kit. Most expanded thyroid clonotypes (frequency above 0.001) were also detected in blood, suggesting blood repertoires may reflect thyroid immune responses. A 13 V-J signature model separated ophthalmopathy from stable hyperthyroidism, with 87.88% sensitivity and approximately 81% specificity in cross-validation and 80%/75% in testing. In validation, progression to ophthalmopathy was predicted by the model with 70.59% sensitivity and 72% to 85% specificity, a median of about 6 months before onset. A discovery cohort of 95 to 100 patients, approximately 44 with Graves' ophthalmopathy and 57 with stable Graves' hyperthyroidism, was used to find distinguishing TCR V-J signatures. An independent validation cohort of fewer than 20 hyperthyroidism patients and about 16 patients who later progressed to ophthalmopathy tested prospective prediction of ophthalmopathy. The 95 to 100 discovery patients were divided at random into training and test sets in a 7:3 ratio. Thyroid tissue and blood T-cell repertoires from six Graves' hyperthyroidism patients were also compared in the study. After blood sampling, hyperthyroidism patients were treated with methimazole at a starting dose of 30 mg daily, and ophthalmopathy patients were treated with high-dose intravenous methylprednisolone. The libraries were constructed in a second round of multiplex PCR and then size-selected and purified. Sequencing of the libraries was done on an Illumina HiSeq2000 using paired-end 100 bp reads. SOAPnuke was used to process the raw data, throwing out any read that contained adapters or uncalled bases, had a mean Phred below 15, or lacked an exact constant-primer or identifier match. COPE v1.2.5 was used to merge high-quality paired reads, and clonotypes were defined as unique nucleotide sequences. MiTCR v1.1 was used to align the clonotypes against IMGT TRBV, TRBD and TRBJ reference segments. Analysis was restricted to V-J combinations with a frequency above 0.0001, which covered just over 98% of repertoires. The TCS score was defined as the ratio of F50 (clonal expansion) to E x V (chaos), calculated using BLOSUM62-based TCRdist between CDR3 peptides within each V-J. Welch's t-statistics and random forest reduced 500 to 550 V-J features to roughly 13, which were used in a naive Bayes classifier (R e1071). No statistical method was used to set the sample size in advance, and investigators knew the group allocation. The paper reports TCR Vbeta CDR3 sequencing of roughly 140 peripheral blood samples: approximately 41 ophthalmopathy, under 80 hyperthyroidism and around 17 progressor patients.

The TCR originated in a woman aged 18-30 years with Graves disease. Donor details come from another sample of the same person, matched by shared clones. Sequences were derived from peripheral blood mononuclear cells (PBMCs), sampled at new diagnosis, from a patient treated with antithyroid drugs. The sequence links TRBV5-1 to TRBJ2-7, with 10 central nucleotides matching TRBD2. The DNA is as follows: TGCGCCAGCAGAGAGACTAGCGGGTGGGTCTACGAGCAGTACTTC. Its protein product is CASRETSGWVYEQYF.